This passage covers 18 T cell receptor beta chains from one sample sequenced in a study of T cells after yellow fever vaccination. TCRdb recomputed calls from the 5' RACE reads with MiXCR, one row per CDR3 protein. The repertoire holds 250,000 to 400,000 distinct CDR3 sequences, with over 4% as singletons. The specimen was PBMCs, collected 5 days after the yellow fever booster vaccination. The receptors come from a man younger than 30 who received the YFV17D yellow fever vaccine.

This clonotype was seen more than once but under ten times. The chain couples TRBV7-2 to TRBJ2-7; either TRBD1 or TRBD2 may fit D (6 bases each). Germline V gene sequence: CDR1 SGHTA, CDR2 FQGNSA. CDR3 length: 15 residues. V lost 5 bases to trimming and J lost 4 bases, with 18 bases between them. CDR3 nucleotide sequence: TGTGCCAGCAGCATAGAGTGGGGGGCCGGGTACGAGCAGTACTTC. Amino acid sequence: CASSIEWGAGYEQYF.

The table lists this clonotype with a few counts. The chain couples TRBV4-3 to TRBJ1-2; 7 nucleotides line up with TRBD1. V trimming: 0 bases; J trimming: 6 bases; junction bases outside the gene matches: 4. The CDR3 runs to 14 residues. The germline V gene has CDR1 LGHNA and CDR2 YSLEER. The chain's CDR3 is CASSQDHRGDGYTF. The CDR3 DNA sequence: TGCGCCAGCAGCCAAGATCACAGGGGAGATGGCTACACCTTC.

This clonotype was picked up many times. The chain employs TRBV4-1 and TRBJ1-2; a weak D match, TRBD1 (5 bases). The germline V gene has CDR1 MGHRA and CDR2 YSYEKL. Trimming left V 0 bases short and J 6 bases short, with 11 bases between. This CDR3 is built from 14 residues. CDR3 region: CASSQDRGFNGYTF. The CDR3 DNA reads TGCGCCAGCAGCCAAGACCGGGGGTTCAATGGCTACACCTTC.

The chain has TRBV3-1 and TRBJ1-4; 8 nucleotides match TRBD1. With V trimmed by 5 bases and J by 5 bases, 10 bases remained unmatched. Germline V gene data show CDR1 as LGHDT and CDR2 as YNNKEL (reference sequence). The CDR3 is 16 amino acids. In nucleotides, the CDR3 is TGTGCCAGCAGCAGATACCAGGGGGCCAGAAATGAAAAACTGTTTTTT. This translates into CASSRYQGARNEKLFF.

This rearrangement joins TRBV27 to TRBJ1-2; tentative D call: TRBD1 (6 bases). The CDR3 loop spans 16 amino acids. Trimming removed 5 bases from V and 4 bases from J, with 20 bases in between. Per germline, CDR1 MNHEY and CDR2 SMNVEV (reference sequence). The CDR3 DNA reads TGTGCCAGCAGTGCGCGCGCCCTAGGGGGGGGCTATGGCTACACCTTC. Its translation: CASSARALGGGYGYTF.

This clonotype was seen a handful of times. The chain joins TRBV21-1 to TRBJ1-5. TRBV21-1 constitutes a pseudogene. The CDR3 has 13 amino acids. The CDR3 nucleotides are TGTGCCCACGCGGGCGGGAGCAATCAGCCCCAGCATTTT. Translating it yields CAHAGGSNQPQHF.

The rearrangement links TRBV10-3 to TRBJ2-7, with D possibly being TRBD1 (5 bases). The germline gives CDR1 ENHRY, CDR2 SYGVKD. This CDR3 has 16 residues. V lost 2 bases, J lost 0 bases, and 14 bases lay in between. This CDR3 is CAISEGVQGSSYEQYF. The CDR3 region has the DNA TGTGCCATCAGTGAGGGTGTTCAGGGTAGCTCCTACGAGCAGTACTTC.

V usage is TRBV7-2 and J usage is TRBJ1-2; 9 bases fit TRBD1. Germline loops: CDR1 SGHTA, CDR2 FQGNSA. With V trimmed by 3 bases and J by 6 bases, 8 bases remained unmatched. The CDR3 extends over 15 amino acids. CDR3 coding DNA: TGTGCCAGCAGCTTGGACAGGGGAAGAAGCCATGGCTACACCTTC. Protein product: CASSLDRGRSHGYTF.

This clonotype showed up many times. This chain uses TRBV6-2 or TRBV6-3 with TRBJ2-4; possibly TRBD2 for D (5 bases). Germline lookup yields CDR1 MNHEY and CDR2 SVGEGT. This CDR3 is 16 amino acids long. V dropped 7 bases and J dropped 0 bases, with 16 bases sitting between them. The CDR3 region is CASTDRPAGAKNIQYF. The CDR3, as DNA: TGTGCCAGCACCGATCGGCCGGCGGGAGCCAAAAACATTCAGTACTTC.

This clonotype was found a few times. The chain employs TRBV5-5 and TRBJ1-1; D gene uncertain. Trimming removed 2 bases from V and 4 bases from J, with 12 bases in between. This CDR3 is built from 14 residues. Germline V gives CDR1 SGHKS, CDR2 YYEKEE (reference sequence). This CDR3 reads CASSFEAKLTEAFF. CDR3 in DNA: TGTGCCAGCAGCTTTGAGGCCAAACTCACTGAAGCTTTCTTT.

This clonotype was seen repeatedly, ten times or more. This chain uses TRBV10-3 with TRBJ2-7, with D unresolved. Germline loops: CDR1 ENHRY, CDR2 SYGVKD. This CDR3 has 13 amino acids. The V end was cut by 2 bases, the J end by 3 bases, with 8 bases between. The CDR3 spells CAISEGYNYEQYV. The DNA of the CDR3 is TGTGCCATCAGTGAGGGTTACAACTACGAGCAGTACGTC.

There are a few counts of this clonotype. This chain joins TRBV4-1 and TRBJ1-1; D gene ambiguous. The CDR3 has 16 residues. In germline, CDR1 is MGHRA, CDR2 YSYEKL. V lost 4 bases and J 4 bases, leaving 19 bases between the germline ends. The chain's CDR3 is CASSLKATGLGTEAFF. CDR3 sequence (DNA): TGCGCCAGCAGCCTCAAGGCCACTGGCCTCGGCACTGAAGCTTTCTTT.

This clonotype was found many times. The chain links TRBV29-1 to TRBJ2-7, with a tentative D call TRBD1 (6 bases). Trimming removed 0 bases from V and 2 bases from J, with 11 bases in between. This CDR3 contains 14 residues. CDR1 is SQVTM, CDR2 ANQGSEA, per germline. The CDR3 region is CSVEEIQGTYEQYF. The CDR3 DNA sequence: TGCAGCGTTGAAGAGATACAGGGAACCTACGAGCAGTACTTC.

This clonotype was seen at least ten times. The chain carries TRBV28 and TRBJ1-2; no clear D gene. This CDR3 is built from 11 residues. Trimming pared 2 bases from V and 8 bases from J, leaving 6 bases between. The germline V gene has CDR1 MDHEN and CDR2 SYDVKM. The CDR3, as DNA: TGTGCCAGCAGTTTAAGACACGGCTACACCTTC. The encoded protein is CASSLRHGYTF.

This clonotype was observed a handful of times. The V call is TRBV20-1, the J call TRBJ2-7, with D possibly called TRBD1 or TRBD2 (6 bases each). The V and J ends lost 4 bases and 7 bases respectively, with 17 bases between them. Germline assignment: CDR1 DFQATT and CDR2 SNEGSKA (reference sequence). The CDR3 sequence is 13 residues long. The CDR3 protein is CSAILRGALEQYV. As DNA, the CDR3 is TGCAGTGCTATCCTAAGGGGGGCGCTTGAGCAGTACGTC.

The J gene is TRBJ1-6, the V gene TRBV4-2; 9 nucleotides line up with TRBD1. In germline, CDR1 is LGHNA, CDR2 YNFKEQ. CDR3 length: 16 amino acids. Unmatched junction bases numbered 3, after V lost 3 bases and J lost 3 bases. CDR3 nucleotides: TGTGCCAGCAGCCACCCGACAGGGGGCTATAATTCACCCCTCCACTTT. Translating it yields CASSHPTGGYNSPLHF.

V and J are TRBV24-1 and TRBJ2-2; 11 nucleotides align to TRBD1. The V and J ends lost 5 bases and 4 bases, in that order; junction bases with no gene match: 8. The germline CDR1 and CDR2 sequences are KGHDR and SFDVKD. CDR3 length: 17 residues. The CDR3 DNA sequence: TGTGCCACCAGTGGAGGACAGGGGGCGCCGGTCACCGGGGAGCTGTTTTTT. This encodes CATSGGQGAPVTGELFF.

This clonotype has just a few counts. This sequence joins TRBV5-1 and TRBJ1-2, with D possibly TRBD1 on 5 matching bases. In germline, CDR1 is SGHRS, CDR2 YFSETQ. V dropped 4 bases and J dropped 4 bases, with 20 bases sitting between them. The CDR3 is 16 amino acids. The CDR3 sequence: CASSPKAQDSLYGYTF. CDR3 in DNA: TGCGCCAGCAGCCCCAAGGCCCAAGACAGCCTCTATGGCTACACCTTC. The whole variable domain, remainder taken from reference TRBV5-1 and TRBJ1-2, is KAGVTQTPRYLIKTRGQQVTLSCSPISGHRSVSWYQQTPGQGLQFLFEYFSETQRNKGNFPGRFSGRQFSNSRSEMNVSTLELGDSALYLCASSPKAQDSLYGYTFGSGTRLTVV.